Given below is one T cell receptor beta chain in context. Its specificity is not known. V gave up 0 bases and J gave up 3 bases, with 9 bases separating them. CDR1 and CDR2 from the germline V gene are SGHRS and YFSETQ. The length of the CDR3 is 14 residues. The sample belongs to a study of T cell responses to AZD1222 COVID-19 vaccine. Only in-frame clones appear in the TCRdb table, and some are missing; sequencing was by immunoSEQ multiplex PCR. Of about 210,000 clones listed, roughly 94% are singletons. Notes on the study in general: Clonal diversity may have been underestimated, and the donors were mostly white British, with more females than males. None of the repertoires were sampled until the peak T cell response had passed.

J is TRBJ1-1 and V is TRBV5-1; D is ambiguous. This TCR was recovered from an adult who received the MenACWY meningococcal vaccine as a control. Material: peripheral blood, obtained 28 days after the second dose of the MenACWY control vaccine. The CDR3 sequence: CASSLDGGYTEAFF. The CDR3 DNA reads as TGCGCCAGCAGCTTGGATGGTGGATACACTGAAGCTTTCTTT.